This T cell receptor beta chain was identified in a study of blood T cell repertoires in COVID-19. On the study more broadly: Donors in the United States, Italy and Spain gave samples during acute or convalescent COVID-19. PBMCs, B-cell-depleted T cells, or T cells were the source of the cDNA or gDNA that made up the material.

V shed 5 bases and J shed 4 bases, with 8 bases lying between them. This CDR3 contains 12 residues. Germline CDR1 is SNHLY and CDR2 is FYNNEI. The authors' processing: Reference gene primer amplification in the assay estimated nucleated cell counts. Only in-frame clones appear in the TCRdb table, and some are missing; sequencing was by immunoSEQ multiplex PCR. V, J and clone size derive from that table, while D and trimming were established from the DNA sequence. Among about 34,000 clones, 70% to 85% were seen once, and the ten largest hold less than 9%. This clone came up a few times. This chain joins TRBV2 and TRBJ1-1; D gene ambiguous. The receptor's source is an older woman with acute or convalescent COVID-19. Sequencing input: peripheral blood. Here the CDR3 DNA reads TGTGCCAGCAGTCGGTCGAGCACTGAAGCTTTCTTT. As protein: CASSRSSTEAFF.